This T cell receptor (beta chain) was sequenced in a study of shared clonotypes between healthy human individuals. Germline loops: CDR1 MGHRA, CDR2 YSYEKL. The J segment lost 5 bases and the V segment lost 0 bases, leaving 10 bases of the junction unmatched. The CDR3 length is 17 residues. The data were produced by immunoSEQ multiplex PCR, yet TCRdb's version contains in-frame clones alone and is incomplete. Of about 1.5 million clones listed, around 98% are singletons. The study separated CD4+ cells into CD45RA+ naive and CD45RA-negative memory subsets. This chain joins TRBV4-1 and TRBJ2-1; 7 bases agree with TRBD2. This clonotype was obtained from a man aged 25-40 years in good health. The sample comprised naive CD4+ T cells sorted from blood. Documented subset: CD45RA+ positively selected. DNA of the CDR3: TGCGCCAGCAGCCAAGATCTTTCTAGCGGAGATAACAATGAGCAGTTCTTC. It codes for CASSQDLSSGDNNEQFF.